This TCR beta chain is from a study of response to subunit inactivated influenza vaccine. TCRdb reprocessed the RT-PCR reads with MiXCR, giving one entry per CDR3 protein. The data hold 630,000 or so distinct CDR3 sequences, with 15% to 18% observed a single time. Trimming cost V 6 bases and J 7 bases, with 12 bases left between them. CDR3 length equals 12 residues. In germline, CDR1 is MNHNY, CDR2 SVGAGI (reference sequence). Notes on this clonotype: Its antigen remains unidentified.

Study outcomes and limitations: The authors put forward the suggestion that each seasonal influenza vaccination may bring in only a limited number of new T cells.

The V and J genes are TRBV6-6 and TRBJ1-1; D not resolved. This TCR was sampled from a man between 50 and 59 years old who received an inactivated influenza vaccine. Here the sequenced sample was PBMCs from blood, taken about 12 days after vaccination. The CDR3 bases are TGTGCCAGCAGGGCGACGGGAGATGAAGCTTTCTTT. It codes for CASRATGDEAFF.